The T cell receptor (beta chain) under discussion was sequenced for a study of neoadjuvant anti-PD-1 for oral cavity cancer. Study background: Around day 43, patients without progression received a fourth nivolumab dose before surgery. Regarding the study as a whole: After neoadjuvant nivolumab, PBMC T cell clonality was significantly higher in non-responders than responders. Higher pretreatment blood Treg/Th17 ratios correlated with higher pretreatment blood and lower post-treatment tumor TCRbeta clonality.

Six replicates per PBMC sample, mostly from about 500 ng of genomic DNA. Using immunoSEQ multiplex PCR, the repertoire was profiled, and TCRdb retains in-frame clones only, with some absent. The table has around 34,000 clones, just under 90% seen once. Germline V gives CDR1 MNHEY, CDR2 SMNVEV (reference sequence). There are 15 residues in the CDR3. Trimming removed 3 bases at V and 4 bases at J, with 12 bases between. This clone has only one observation. Its antigen is currently unknown. The TCR originated in a person aged 35 to 85 with oral cavity squamous cell carcinoma. Sequenced here: PBMCs, sampled before nivolumab (anti-PD-1) treatment. The chain recombines TRBV27 with TRBJ2-2, with D possibly TRBD1 on 5 matching bases. CDR3 DNA sequence: TGTGCCAGCAGTTTTAGGTCCAGGGCCACCGGGGAGCTGTTTTTT. Its protein is CASSFRSRATGELFF.